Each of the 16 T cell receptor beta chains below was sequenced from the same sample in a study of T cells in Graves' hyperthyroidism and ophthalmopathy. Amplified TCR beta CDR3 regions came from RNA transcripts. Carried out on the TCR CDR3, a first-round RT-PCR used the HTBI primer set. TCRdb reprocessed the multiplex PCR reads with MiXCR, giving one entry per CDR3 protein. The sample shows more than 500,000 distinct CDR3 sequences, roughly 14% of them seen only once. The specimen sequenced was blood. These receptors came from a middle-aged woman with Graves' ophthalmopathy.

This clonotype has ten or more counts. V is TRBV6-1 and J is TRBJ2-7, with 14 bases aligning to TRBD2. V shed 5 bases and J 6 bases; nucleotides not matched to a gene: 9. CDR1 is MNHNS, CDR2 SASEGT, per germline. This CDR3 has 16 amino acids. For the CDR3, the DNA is TGTGCCAGCAGTCGTGGACTAGCGGGAGGATTTTGCGAGCAGTACTTC. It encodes CASSRGLAGGFCEQYF.

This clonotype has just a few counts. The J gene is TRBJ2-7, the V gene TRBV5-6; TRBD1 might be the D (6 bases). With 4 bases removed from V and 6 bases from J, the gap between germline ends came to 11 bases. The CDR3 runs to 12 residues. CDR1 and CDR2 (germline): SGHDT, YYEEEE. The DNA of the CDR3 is TGTGCCAGCAGCGATACAGGGAGCGAGCAGTACTTC. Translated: CASSDTGSEQYF.

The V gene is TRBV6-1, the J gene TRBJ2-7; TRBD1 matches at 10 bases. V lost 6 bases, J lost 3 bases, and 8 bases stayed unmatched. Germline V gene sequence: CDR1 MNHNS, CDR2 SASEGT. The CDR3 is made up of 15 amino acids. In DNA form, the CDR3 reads TGTGCCAGCAGCCAAGGGGGACAGGGGTACTACGAGCAGTACTTC. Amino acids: CASSQGGQGYYEQYF.

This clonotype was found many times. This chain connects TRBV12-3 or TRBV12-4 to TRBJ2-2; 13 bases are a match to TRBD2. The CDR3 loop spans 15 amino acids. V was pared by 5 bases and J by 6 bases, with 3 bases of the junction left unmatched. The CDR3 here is CASSGLAGVAGELFF. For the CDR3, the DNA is TGTGCCAGCAGTGGACTAGCGGGAGTGGCCGGGGAGCTGTTTTTT.

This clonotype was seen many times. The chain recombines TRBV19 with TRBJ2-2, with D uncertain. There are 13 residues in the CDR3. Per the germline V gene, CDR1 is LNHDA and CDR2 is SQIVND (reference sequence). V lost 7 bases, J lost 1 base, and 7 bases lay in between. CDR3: CASTTWNTGELFF. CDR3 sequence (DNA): TGTGCCAGTACCACCTGGAACACCGGGGAGCTGTTTTTT.

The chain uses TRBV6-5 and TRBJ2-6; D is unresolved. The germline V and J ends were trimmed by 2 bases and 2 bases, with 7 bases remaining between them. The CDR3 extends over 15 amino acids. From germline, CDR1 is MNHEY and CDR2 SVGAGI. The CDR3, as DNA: TGTGCCAGCAGTTACCCGCGAACTGGGGCCAACGTCCTGACTTTC. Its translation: CASSYPRTGANVLTF.

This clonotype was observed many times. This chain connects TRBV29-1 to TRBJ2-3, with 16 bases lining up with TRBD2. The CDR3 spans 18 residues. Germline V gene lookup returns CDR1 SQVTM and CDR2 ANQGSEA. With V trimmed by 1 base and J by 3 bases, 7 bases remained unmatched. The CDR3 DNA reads TGCAGCGTTGAAGCCGGGACTAGCGGGAGGGGTTGGACAGATACGCAGTATTTT. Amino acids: CSVEAGTSGRGWTDTQYF.

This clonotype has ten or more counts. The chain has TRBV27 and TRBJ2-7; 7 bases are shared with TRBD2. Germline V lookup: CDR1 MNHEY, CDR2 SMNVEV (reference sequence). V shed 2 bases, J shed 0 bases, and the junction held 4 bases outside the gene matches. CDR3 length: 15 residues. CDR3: CASSLLAGVSYEQYF. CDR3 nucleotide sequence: TGTGCCAGCAGTTTACTGGCGGGAGTCTCCTACGAGCAGTACTTC.

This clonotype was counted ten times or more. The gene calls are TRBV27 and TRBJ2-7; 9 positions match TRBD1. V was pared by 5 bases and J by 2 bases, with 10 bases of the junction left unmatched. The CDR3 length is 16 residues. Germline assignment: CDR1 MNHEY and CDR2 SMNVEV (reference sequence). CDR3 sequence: CASSPYRDRAPYEQYF. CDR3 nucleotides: TGTGCCAGCAGTCCGTACCGGGACAGGGCCCCCTACGAGCAGTACTTC.

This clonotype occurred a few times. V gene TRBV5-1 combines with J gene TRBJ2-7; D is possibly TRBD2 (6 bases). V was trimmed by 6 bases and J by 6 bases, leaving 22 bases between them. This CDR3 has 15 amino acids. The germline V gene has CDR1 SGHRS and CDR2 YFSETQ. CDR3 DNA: TGCGCCAGCACTCAGGCCCCGGGAGTAGGTAGCGAGCAGTACTTC. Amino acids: CASTQAPGVGSEQYF.

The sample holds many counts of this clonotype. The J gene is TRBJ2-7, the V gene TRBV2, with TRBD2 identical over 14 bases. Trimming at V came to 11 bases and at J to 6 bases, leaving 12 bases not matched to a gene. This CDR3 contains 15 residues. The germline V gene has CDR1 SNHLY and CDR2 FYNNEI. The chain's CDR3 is CACRIGTSGSGEQYF. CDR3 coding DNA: TGTGCCTGCCGAATAGGGACTAGCGGGAGTGGCGAGCAGTACTTC.

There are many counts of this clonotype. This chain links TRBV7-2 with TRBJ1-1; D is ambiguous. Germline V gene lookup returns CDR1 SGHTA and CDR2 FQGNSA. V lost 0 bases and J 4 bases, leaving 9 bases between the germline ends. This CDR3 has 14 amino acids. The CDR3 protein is CASSLAAVGTEAFF. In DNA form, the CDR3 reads TGTGCCAGCAGCTTAGCGGCCGTAGGCACTGAAGCTTTCTTT.

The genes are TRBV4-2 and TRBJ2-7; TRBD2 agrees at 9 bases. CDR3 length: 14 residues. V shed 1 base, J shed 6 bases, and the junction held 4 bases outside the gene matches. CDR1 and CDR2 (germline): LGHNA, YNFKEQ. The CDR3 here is CASSQVVSGSEQYF. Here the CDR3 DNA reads TGTGCCAGCAGCCAAGTGGTTAGCGGGAGCGAGCAGTACTTC.

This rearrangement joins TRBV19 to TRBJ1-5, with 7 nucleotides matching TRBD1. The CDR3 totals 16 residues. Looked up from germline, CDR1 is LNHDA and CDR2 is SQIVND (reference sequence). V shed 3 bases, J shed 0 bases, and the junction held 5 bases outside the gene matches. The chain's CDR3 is CASSISAGGSNQPQHF. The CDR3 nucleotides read TGTGCCAGTAGTATTTCGGCAGGGGGTAGCAATCAGCCCCAGCATTTT.

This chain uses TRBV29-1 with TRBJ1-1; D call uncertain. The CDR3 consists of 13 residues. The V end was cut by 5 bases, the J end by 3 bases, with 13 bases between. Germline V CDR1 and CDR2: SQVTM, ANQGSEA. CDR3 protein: CSVPGLGYTEAFF. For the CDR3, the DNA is TGCAGCGTTCCCGGCTTGGGGTACACTGAAGCTTTCTTT. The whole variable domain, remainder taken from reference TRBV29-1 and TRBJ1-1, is SAVISQKPSRDICQRGTSLTIQCQVDSQVTMMFWYRQQPGQSLTLIATANQGSEATYESGFVIDKFPISRPNLTFSTLTVSNMSPEDSSIYLCSVPGLGYTEAFFGQGTRLTVV.

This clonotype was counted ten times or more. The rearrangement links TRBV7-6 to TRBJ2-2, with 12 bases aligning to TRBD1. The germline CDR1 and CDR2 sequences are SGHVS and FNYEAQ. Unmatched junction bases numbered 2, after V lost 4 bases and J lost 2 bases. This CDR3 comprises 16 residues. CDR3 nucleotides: TGTGCCAGCAGCTCGGGACAGGGGGCCAACACCGGGGAGCTGTTTTTT. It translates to CASSSGQGANTGELFF.